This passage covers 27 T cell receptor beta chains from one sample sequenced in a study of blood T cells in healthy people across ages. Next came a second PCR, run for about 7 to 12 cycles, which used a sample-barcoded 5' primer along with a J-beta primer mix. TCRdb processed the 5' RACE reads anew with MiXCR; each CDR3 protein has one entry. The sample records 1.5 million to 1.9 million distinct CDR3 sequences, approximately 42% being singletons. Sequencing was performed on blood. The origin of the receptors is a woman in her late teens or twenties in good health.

The CDR3 is CASSYSSGVSYEQYF. The CDR3 DNA follows: TGTGCCAGCAGTTACTCGAGCGGGGTCTCCTACGAGCAGTACTTC. The chain couples TRBV6-2 or TRBV6-3 to TRBJ2-7, with 7 bases matching TRBD2. The V gene's germline CDR1 is MNHEY and CDR2 SVGEGT. J lost 0 bases, V lost 0 bases, and 2 bases had no gene match. This CDR3 contains 15 residues.

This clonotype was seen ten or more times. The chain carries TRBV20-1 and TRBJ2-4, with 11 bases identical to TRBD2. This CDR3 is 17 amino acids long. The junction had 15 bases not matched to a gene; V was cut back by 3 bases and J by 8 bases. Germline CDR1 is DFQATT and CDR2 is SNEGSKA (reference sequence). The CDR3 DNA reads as TGCAGTGCTAGGGTCCTAGCGGGAGGTCCGTCAGTGGACATTCAGTACTTC. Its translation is CSARVLAGGPSVDIQYF.

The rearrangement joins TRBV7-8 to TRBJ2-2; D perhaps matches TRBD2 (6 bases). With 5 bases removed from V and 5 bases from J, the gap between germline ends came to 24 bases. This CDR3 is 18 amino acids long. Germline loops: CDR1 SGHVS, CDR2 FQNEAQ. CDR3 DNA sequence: TGTGCCAGCAGCACGCTTGGGTTCGGGAGTGGGTTGACCGGGGAGCTGTTTTTT. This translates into CASSTLGFGSGLTGELFF.

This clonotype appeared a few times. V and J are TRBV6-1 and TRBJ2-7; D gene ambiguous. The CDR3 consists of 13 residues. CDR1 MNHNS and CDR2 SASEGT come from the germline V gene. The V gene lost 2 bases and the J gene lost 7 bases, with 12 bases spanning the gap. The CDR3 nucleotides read TGTGCCAGCAGTGAACTGATTTACAATGAGCAGTACTTC. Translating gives CASSELIYNEQYF.

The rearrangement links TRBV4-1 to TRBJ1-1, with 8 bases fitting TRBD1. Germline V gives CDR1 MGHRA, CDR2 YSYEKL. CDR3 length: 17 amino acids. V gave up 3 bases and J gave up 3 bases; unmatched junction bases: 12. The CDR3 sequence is CASSQGQVVSEHTEAFF. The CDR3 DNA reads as TGCGCCAGCAGCCAGGGACAGGTGGTCAGCGAACACACTGAAGCTTTCTTT.

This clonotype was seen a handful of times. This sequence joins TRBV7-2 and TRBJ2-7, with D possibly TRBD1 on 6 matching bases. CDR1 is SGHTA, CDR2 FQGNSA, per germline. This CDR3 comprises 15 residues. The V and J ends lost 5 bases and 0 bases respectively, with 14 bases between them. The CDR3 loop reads CASSPMTGSSYEQYF. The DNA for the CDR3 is TGTGCCAGCAGCCCAATGACAGGAAGCTCCTACGAGCAGTACTTC.

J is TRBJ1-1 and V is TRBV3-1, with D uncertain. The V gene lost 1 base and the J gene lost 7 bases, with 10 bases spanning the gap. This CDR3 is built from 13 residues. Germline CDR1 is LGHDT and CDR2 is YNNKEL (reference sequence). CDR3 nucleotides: TGTGCCAGCAGCCAAGGCGGTCTGGGTGAAGCTTTCTTT. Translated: CASSQGGLGEAFF. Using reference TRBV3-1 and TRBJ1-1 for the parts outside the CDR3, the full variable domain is DTAVSQTPKYLVTQMGNDKSIKCEQNLGHDTMYWYKQDSKKFLKIMFSYNNKELIINETVPNRFSPKSPDKAHLNLHINSLELGDSAVYFCASSQGGLGEAFFGQGTRLTVV.

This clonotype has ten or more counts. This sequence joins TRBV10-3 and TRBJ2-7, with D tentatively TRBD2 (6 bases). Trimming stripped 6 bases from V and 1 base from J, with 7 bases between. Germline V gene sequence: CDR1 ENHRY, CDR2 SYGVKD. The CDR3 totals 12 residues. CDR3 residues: CAIRGTSYEQYF. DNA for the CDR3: TGTGCCATCAGAGGGACTTCCTACGAGCAGTACTTC.

CDR3 region: CASSWGQRDQPQHF. For the CDR3, the DNA is TGTGCCAGCAGCTGGGGGCAGCGGGACCAGCCCCAGCATTTT. The chain recombines TRBV5-6 with TRBJ1-5; TRBD1 might be the D (6 bases). The germline V and J ends were trimmed by 3 bases and 7 bases, with 14 bases remaining between them. Germline CDR1 and CDR2: SGHDT and YYEEEE. CDR3 length: 14 residues.

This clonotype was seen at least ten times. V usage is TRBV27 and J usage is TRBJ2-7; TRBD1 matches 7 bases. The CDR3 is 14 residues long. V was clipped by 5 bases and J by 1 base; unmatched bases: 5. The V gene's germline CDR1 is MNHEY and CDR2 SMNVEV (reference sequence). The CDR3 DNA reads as TGTGCCAGCAGTCGGGACAGATCATCCTACGAGCAGTACTTC. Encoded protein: CASSRDRSSYEQYF.

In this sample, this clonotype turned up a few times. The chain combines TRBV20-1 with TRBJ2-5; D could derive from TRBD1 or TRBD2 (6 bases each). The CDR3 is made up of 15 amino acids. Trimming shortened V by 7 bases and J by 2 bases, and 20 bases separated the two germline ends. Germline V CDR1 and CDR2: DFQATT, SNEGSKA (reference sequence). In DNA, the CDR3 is TGCAGTGTTAGGGATGGGGGGACACCGCAAGAGACCCAGTACTTC. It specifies CSVRDGGTPQETQYF.

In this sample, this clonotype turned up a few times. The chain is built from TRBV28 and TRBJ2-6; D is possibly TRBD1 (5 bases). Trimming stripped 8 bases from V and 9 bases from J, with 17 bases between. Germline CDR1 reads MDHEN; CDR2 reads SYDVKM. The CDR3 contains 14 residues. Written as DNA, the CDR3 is TGTGCCAGCGGACAAAGGTCCCTCAGCAACGTCCTGACTTTC. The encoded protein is CASGQRSLSNVLTF.

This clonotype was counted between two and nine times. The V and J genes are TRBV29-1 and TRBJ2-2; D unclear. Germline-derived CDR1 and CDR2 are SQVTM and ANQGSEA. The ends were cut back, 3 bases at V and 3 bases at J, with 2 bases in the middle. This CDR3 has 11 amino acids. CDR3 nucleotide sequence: TGCAGCGTTGAGGACACCGGGGAGCTGTTTTTT. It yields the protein CSVEDTGELFF.

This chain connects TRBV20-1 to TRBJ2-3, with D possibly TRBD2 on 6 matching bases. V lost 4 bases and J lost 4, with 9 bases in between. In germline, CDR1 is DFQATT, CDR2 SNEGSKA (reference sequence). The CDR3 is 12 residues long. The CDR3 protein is CSAILAADTQYF. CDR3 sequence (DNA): TGCAGTGCTATTTTAGCGGCAGATACGCAGTATTTT.

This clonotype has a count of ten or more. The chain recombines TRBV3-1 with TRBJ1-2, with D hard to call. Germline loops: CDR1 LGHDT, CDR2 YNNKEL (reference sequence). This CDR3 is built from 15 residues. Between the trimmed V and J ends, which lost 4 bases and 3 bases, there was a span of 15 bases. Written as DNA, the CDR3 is TGTGCCAGCAGCCGCGTTGACGCTCCCGACTATGGCTACACCTTC. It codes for CASSRVDAPDYGYTF. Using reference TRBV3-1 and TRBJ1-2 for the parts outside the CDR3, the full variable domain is DTAVSQTPKYLVTQMGNDKSIKCEQNLGHDTMYWYKQDSKKFLKIMFSYNNKELIINETVPNRFSPKSPDKAHLNLHINSLELGDSAVYFCASSRVDAPDYGYTFGSGTRLTVV.

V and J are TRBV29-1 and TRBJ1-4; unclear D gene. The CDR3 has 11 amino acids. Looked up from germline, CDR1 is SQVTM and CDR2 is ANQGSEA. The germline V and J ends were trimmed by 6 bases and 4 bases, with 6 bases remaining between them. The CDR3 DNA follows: TGCAGCGTCACTTATAATGAAAAACTGTTTTTT. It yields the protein CSVTYNEKLFF.

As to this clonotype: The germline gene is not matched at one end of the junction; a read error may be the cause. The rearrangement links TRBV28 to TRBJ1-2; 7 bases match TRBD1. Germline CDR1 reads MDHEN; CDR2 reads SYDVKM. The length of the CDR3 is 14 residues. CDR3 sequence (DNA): TGTGCCGGCAGTTTACGTCGGGACAGCTATGGCTACACCTTC. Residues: CAGSLRRDSYGYTF.

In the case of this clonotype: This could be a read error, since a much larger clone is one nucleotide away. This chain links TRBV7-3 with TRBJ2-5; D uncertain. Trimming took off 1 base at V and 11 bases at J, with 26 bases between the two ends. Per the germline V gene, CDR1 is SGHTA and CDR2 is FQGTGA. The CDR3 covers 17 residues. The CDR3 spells CASSLRGGVGTRNEQYF. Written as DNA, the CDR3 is TGTGCCAGCAGCTTAAGAGGTGGTGTGGGAACCCGCAATGAGCAGTACTTC.

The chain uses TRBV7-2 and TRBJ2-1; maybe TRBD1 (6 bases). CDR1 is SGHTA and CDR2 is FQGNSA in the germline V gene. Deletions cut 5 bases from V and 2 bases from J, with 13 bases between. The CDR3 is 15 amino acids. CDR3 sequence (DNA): TGTGCCAGCAGCACTTACAGGGCCCCCTACAATGAGCAGTTCTTC. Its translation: CASSTYRAPYNEQFF.

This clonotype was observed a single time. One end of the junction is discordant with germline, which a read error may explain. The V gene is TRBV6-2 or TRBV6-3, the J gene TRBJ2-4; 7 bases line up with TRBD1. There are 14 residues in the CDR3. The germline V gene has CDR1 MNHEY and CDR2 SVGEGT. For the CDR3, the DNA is TGTGCCAGCAGTTACCGGGACAGCCGAAACAGTCAGTACTTC. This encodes CASSYRDSRNSQYF.

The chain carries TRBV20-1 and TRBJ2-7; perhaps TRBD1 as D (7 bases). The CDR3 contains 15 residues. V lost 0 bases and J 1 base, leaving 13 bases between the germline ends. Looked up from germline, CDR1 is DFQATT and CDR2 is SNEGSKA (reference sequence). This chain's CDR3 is CSARDRGTESYEQYF. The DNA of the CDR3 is TGCAGTGCTAGAGACCGCGGGACAGAATCCTACGAGCAGTACTTC.

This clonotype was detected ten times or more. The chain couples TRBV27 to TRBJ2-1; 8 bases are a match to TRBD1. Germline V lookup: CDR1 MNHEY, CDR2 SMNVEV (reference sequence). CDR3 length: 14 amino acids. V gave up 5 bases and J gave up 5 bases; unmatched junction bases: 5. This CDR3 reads CASSRTGSDNEQFF. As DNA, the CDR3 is TGTGCCAGCAGTAGGACAGGGTCAGACAATGAGCAGTTCTTC.

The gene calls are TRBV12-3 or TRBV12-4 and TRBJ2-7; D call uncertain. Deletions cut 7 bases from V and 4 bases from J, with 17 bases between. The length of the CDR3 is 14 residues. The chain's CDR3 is CASTTGPILYEQYF. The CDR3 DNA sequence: TGTGCCAGCACCACCGGACCGATCCTTTACGAGCAGTACTTC.

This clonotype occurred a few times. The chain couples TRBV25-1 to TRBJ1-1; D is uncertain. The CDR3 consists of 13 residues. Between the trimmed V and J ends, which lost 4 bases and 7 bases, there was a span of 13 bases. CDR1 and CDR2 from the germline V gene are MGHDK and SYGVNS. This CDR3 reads CASSALGRSEAFF. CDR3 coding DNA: TGTGCCAGCAGTGCATTGGGTCGGAGTGAAGCTTTCTTT.

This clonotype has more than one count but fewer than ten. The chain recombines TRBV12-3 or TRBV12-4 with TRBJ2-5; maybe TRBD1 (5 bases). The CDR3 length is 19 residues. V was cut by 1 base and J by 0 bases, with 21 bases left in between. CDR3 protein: CASSLEGRIGNSYQETQYF. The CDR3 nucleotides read TGTGCCAGCAGTTTAGAGGGGCGGATTGGAAACAGCTACCAAGAGACCCAGTACTTC.

Written as DNA, the CDR3 is TGTGCCAGCAGTGCGACAGGCCCCCATCAGCCCCAGCATTTT. It yields the protein CASSATGPHQPQHF. This chain uses TRBV6-2 or TRBV6-3 with TRBJ1-5; a possible D gene is TRBD1 (6 bases). V was trimmed by 5 bases and J by 5 bases, leaving 13 bases between them. From germline, CDR1 is MNHEY and CDR2 SVGEGT. The CDR3 loop spans 14 amino acids.

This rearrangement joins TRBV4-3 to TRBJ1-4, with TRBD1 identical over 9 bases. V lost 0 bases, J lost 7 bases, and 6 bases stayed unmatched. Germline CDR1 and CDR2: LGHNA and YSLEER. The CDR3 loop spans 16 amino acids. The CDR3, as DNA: TGCGCCAGCAGCCAAGATCGTCGGACAGGGGTTGAAAAACTGTTTTTT. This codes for CASSQDRRTGVEKLFF.